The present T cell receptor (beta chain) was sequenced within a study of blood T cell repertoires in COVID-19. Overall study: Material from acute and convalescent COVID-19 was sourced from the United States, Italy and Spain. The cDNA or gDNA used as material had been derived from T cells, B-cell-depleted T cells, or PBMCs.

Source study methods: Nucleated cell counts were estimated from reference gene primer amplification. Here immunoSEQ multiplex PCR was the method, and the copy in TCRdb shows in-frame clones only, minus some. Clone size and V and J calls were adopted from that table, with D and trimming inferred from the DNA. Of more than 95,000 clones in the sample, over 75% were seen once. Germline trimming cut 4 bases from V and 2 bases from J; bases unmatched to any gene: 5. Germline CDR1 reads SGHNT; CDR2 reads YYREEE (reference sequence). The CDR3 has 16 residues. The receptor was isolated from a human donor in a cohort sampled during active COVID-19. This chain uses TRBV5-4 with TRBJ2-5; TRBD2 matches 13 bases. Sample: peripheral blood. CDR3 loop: CASSKGGLAGQETQYF. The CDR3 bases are TGTGCCAGCAGCAAGGGGGGACTAGCGGGGCAAGAGACCCAGTACTTC.